This TCR beta chain was sequenced for a study of CD8+ T cells in alopecia areata. This clone was seen more than once but under ten times. Its antigen is undetermined. Following RNA extraction, reverse transcription yielded cDNA that acted as the sequencing template. Clones were read by immunoSEQ multiplex PCR, and TCRdb kept only the in-frame ones, dropping some. Among some 45,000 clones, about nine tenths were seen once, and the ten largest hold under 20%. Treatment defined: oral pan-JAK inhibitor, 5-10 mg twice daily. Study-level points and caveats: Normal-skin resident alphabeta T cells also appear among scalp sample sequences. In scalp and blood during tofacitinib, many expanded lesional clones persisted.

The CDR3 runs 16 residues. Germline V CDR1 and CDR2: KGHSH, LQKENI. Losses at the gene ends were 0 bases for V and 5 bases for J; bases not matched to a gene: 6. The sample here was CD8+ T cells sorted from blood, taken at week 24, from a patient treated with tofacitinib. This TCR came from a human donor with alopecia areata. The chain uses TRBV18 and TRBJ2-3; TRBD1 aligns across 9 bases. The CDR3 protein is CASSPPGDRVGDTQYF. The CDR3, as DNA: TGTGCCAGCTCACCACCGGGGGACAGGGTCGGAGATACGCAGTATTTT.